This note documents a single T cell receptor (beta chain) sequence. Its antigen is unknown. Extraction and reverse transcription of RNA yielded cDNA as the sequencing template. TCRdb keeps only in-frame clones here, not all; method: immunoSEQ multiplex PCR. The sample has 200,000 or so clones; roughly 64% are singletons. Treatment reported: oral pan-JAK inhibitor, 5-10 mg twice daily. Those with alopecia areata gave lesional scalp punch biopsies and peripheral blood. This specimen comes from a study of CD8+ T cells in alopecia areata. Overall study results and limits: Throughout tofacitinib, many expanded lesional clones continued to persist in scalp and blood. Tofacitinib delivered significant drops in scalp clonality and in expanded CD8+ clones among the top 100. Lesional scalp displayed greater clonality than normal scalp, most notably in alopecia totalis/universalis.

Sequenced material: CD4+ T cells sorted from blood, taken at week 24, from a patient treated with tofacitinib. The sequence came from a human donor with alopecia areata.

The DNA of the CDR3 is TGTGCCAGCAGCTTTTCTGGGGATACGCAGTATTTT. It encodes CASSFSGDTQYF. The chain has TRBV7-9 and TRBJ2-3, with D uncertain. This CDR3 has 12 amino acids. The germline gives CDR1 SEHNR, CDR2 FQNEAQ (reference sequence). V lost 3 bases, J lost 6 bases, and 7 bases lay in between.